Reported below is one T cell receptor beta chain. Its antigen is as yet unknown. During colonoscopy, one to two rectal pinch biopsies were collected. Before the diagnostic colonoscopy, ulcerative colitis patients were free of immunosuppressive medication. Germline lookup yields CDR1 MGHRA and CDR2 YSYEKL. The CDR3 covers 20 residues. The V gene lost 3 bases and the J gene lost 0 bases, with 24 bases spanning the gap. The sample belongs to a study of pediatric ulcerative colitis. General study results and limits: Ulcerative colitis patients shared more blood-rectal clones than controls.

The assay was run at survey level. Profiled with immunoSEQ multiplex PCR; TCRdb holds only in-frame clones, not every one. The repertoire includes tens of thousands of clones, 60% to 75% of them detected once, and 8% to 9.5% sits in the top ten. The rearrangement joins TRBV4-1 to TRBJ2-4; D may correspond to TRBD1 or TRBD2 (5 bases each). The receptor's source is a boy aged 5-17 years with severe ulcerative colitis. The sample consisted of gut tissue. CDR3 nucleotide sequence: TGCGCCAGCAGCCATGGTCAAATATCCCGGGACGGCCGAGCCAAAAACATTCAGTACTTC. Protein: CASSHGQISRDGRAKNIQYF.